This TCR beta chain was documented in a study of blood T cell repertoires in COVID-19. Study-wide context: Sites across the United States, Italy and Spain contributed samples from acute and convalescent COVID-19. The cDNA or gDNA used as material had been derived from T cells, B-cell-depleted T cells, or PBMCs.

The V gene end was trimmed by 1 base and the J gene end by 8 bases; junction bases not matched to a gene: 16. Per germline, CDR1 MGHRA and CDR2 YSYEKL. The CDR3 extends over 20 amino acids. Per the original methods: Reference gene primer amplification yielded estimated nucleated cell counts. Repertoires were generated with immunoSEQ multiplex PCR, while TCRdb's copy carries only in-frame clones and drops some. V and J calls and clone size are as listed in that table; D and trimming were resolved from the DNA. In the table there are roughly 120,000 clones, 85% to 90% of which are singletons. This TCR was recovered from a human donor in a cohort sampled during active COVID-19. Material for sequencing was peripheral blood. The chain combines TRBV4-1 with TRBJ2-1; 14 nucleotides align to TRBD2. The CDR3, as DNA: TGCGCCAGCAGCCAAGCTGGGGGTATGTCCGGGACTAGCGGGAGTTATGAGCAGTTCTTC. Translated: CASSQAGGMSGTSGSYEQFF.